The rows below give T cell receptor beta chains drawn from one sample of a study of patients and donors after allogeneic stem cell transplantation. From the RT-PCR reads, TCRdb called clonotypes with MiXCR, one entry per CDR3 protein. The sample has approximately 200,000 distinct CDR3 sequences; less than 45% are singletons. Input material: blood, either unsorted or a sorted T cell fraction (not recorded which). These receptors were obtained from a human donor who was either an allogeneic HSCT recipient or a stem cell or donor lymphocyte infusion donor (not recorded which). It is not recorded whose cells these are; they may come from a transplant donor. Each CDR3 is given with its conserved first and last residue. D genes are given only for firm matches. Clone size is stated in some rows and not others, as once, few, many or a class when expanded.

TRBV25-1,NA,TRBJ2-5,NA,TGTGCCAGCAGTGATGGGGTCCGGGAGACCCAGTACTTC,CASSDGVRETQYF
TRBV6-2/TRBV6-3,NA,TRBJ1-1,TRBD1,TGTTTCTCGGACAGGAAGGCTGAAGCTTTCTTT,CFSDRKAEAFF
TRBV20-1,NA,TRBJ2-7,TRBD2,TGCAGTGCTAGCCCGGCTAGCGGGACCTACGAGCAGTACTTC,CSASPASGTYEQYF
TRBV2,NA,TRBJ1-2,TRBD1,TGTGCCAGCAGTACTCAGGGGGGCATCTATGGCTACACCTTC,CASSTQGGIYGYTF
TRBV5-1,NA,TRBJ2-1,TRBD2,TGCGCCAGCACCTCTAGCGGGTCGTACAATGAGCAGTTCTTC,CASTSSGSYNEQFF
TRBV6-4,NA,TRBJ1-1,TRBD1,TGTGCCAGCAGTGAGACACAGGGGGCGCGAGCTTTCTTT,CASSETQGARAFF
TRBV28,NA,TRBJ2-2,NA,TGTGCCAGCAGTCATCAGGGGTTCACCGGGGAGCTGTTTTTT,CASSHQGFTGELFF
TRBV20-1,few,TRBJ2-7,TRBD2,TGCAGTGCTACAAGACTAGCCGAGGCCTACGAGCAGTACTTC,CSATRLAEAYEQYF
TRBV6-5,NA,TRBJ2-3,TRBD1,TGTGCCAGCAGTGAACTGACAGGGGGCACTTCCACAGATACGCAGTATTTT,CASSELTGGTSTDTQYF
TRBV7-8,NA,TRBJ1-1,NA,TGTGCCAGCAGCTTAGCTGGGGCGGTGAACACTGAAGCTTTCTTT,CASSLAGAVNTEAFF
TRBV5-1,NA,TRBJ2-5,NA,TGCGCCAGCAGCTTCCTGGGGGGCGAGACCCAGTACTTC,CASSFLGGETQYF
TRBV28,NA,TRBJ1-3,NA,TGTGCCAGCAGTCTACCGTGGGGCACTGGAAACACCATATATTTT,CASSLPWGTGNTIYF
TRBV6-2/TRBV6-3,NA,TRBJ2-6,TRBD2,TGTGCCAGCAGTTACAGACTAGCGGGAGTAGCTGGGGCCAACGTCCTGACTTTC,CASSYRLAGVAGANVLTF
TRBV7-9,NA,TRBJ2-1,TRBD2,TGTGCCAGCAGCTCAACTCCTATAGCGGGAGTGACCTACAATGAGCAGTTCTTC,CASSSTPIAGVTYNEQFF
TRBV6-5,NA,TRBJ2-2,NA,TGTGCCAGCAGTCCCTCTCTTATAAGCGCCGGGGAGCTGTTTTTT,CASSPSLISAGELFF
TRBV6-5,few,TRBJ2-6,NA,TGTGCCAGCAGTTCCACACTGCCGGATGAAAGAGGGGCCAACGTCCTGACTTTC,CASSSTLPDERGANVLTF
TRBV12-3/TRBV12-4,NA,TRBJ1-2,NA,TGTGCCAGCAGTTTCGGGGAAATGTACTATGGCTACACCTTC,CASSFGEMYYGYTF
TRBV7-3,NA,TRBJ2-1,NA,TGTGCCAGCAGCTTAACGAGCCCGGGACTTGATCTGAAGGGGAATGAGCAGTTCTTC,CASSLTSPGLDLKGNEQFF
TRBV27,few,TRBJ1-2,TRBD1,TGTGCCAGCAGTTTAGCGGGACAGTCCAGTGGGGGTAACTATGGCTACACCTTC,CASSLAGQSSGGNYGYTF
TRBV5-5,NA,TRBJ1-2,NA,TGTGCCAGCAGCTCCCCGGGGCGACTAAACTATGGCTACACCTTC,CASSSPGRLNYGYTF
TRBV29-1,NA,TRBJ2-1,TRBD2,TGCAGCGTTGACCCGGGACTAGCAGACAATGAGCAGTTCTTC,CSVDPGLADNEQFF
TRBV28,NA,TRBJ2-2,NA,TGTGCCAGCAGTTTACGTCTTCGAAGATTAAACACCGGGGAGCTGTTTTTT,CASSLRLRRLNTGELFF
TRBV6-5,NA,TRBJ1-1,NA,TGTGCCAGCAGTTACTCCCGTACGAACACTGAAGCTTTCTTT,CASSYSRTNTEAFF
TRBV12-3/TRBV12-4,NA,TRBJ2-1,TRBD1,TGTGCCAGCAGTTTCCGGGACAGGGAGCATGAGCAGTTCTTC,CASSFRDREHEQFF
TRBV12-3/TRBV12-4,NA,TRBJ1-5,NA,TGTGCCAGCAGTTTTACCCTGCATCAGCCCCAGCATTTT,CASSFTLHQPQHF
TRBV12-3/TRBV12-4,many,TRBJ1-3,TRBD1,TGTGCCAGCAGGTCCGGGACAGGCCGACTCTCTGGAAACACCATATATTTT,CASRSGTGRLSGNTIYF
TRBV19,NA,TRBJ2-4,NA,TGTGCCAGTAGTACCGGCAGCTGGGACATTCAGTACTTC,CASSTGSWDIQYF